These 18 T cell receptor beta chains share one sample of origin, sequenced in a study of regulatory T cells in long-lasting Graves disease. Through Arm-PCR of CDR3 regions and iRepertoire HTBI primers, TCR beta libraries were built. TCRdb passed the multiplex PCR reads through MiXCR, listing each CDR3 protein once. This sample has a few hundred thousand distinct CDR3 sequences, with roughly 15% found just once. Noted time point: newly diagnosed GD, antithyroid drugs for less than 3 months. Making the TCR library involved RNA that had been extracted from PBMCs. These data also formed part of another study, on T cells in Graves' hyperthyroidism and ophthalmopathy.

The sample consisted of peripheral blood mononuclear cells (PBMCs), taken at new diagnosis, from a patient treated with antithyroid drugs. The source of these receptors is a woman in her late teens or twenties with Graves disease.

This chain links TRBV11-2 with TRBJ2-7, with D maybe TRBD2 (5 bases). The V and J ends lost 5 bases and 1 base respectively, with 12 bases between them. Germline assignment: CDR1 SGHAT and CDR2 FQNNGV. CDR3 length: 14 residues. For the CDR3, the DNA is TGTGCCAGCAGCGACGTGTGGGAGTCCTACGAGCAGTACTTC. Translation gives CASSDVWESYEQYF.

This clonotype came up many times. J is TRBJ1-3 and V is TRBV11-3; D perhaps matches TRBD1 (6 bases). The V gene's germline CDR1 is SGHNT and CDR2 YENEEA. Trimming removed 4 bases at V and 0 bases at J, with 16 bases between. This CDR3 is 17 amino acids long. As DNA, the CDR3 is TGTGCCAGCAGCTACGGGACACCGATTAGCTCTGGAAACACCATATATTTT. It yields the protein CASSYGTPISSGNTIYF.

This clonotype has just a few counts. The genes are TRBV18 and TRBJ2-7; possibly TRBD2 for D (6 bases). This CDR3 region has 14 residues. Germline V gene sequence: CDR1 KGHSH, CDR2 LQKENI. The germline V and J ends were trimmed by 1 base and 3 bases, with 10 bases remaining between them. The CDR3 nucleotides are TGTGCCAGCTCACCACAGCGGGTTTTCTACGAGCAGTACTTC. Translating it yields CASSPQRVFYEQYF.

Here the CDR3 DNA reads TGTGCCAGCAGCTTTGGTTATAGCAATCAGCCCCAGCATTTT. Its protein is CASSFGYSNQPQHF. The rearrangement joins TRBV7-2 to TRBJ1-5; D is uncertain. CDR3 length: 14 residues. The germline V gene has CDR1 SGHTA and CDR2 FQGNSA. Trimming took off 3 bases at V and 0 bases at J, with 6 bases between the two ends.

The chain uses TRBV6-2 or TRBV6-3 and TRBJ2-7; 8 positions match TRBD1. Germline CDR1 is MNHEY and CDR2 is SVGEGT. The CDR3 sequence is 14 residues long. V shed 6 bases and J 2 bases; nucleotides not matched to a gene: 6. The CDR3 coding sequence is TGTGCCAGCAGATTCGACAGGGGAACCTACGAGCAGTACTTC. It translates to CASRFDRGTYEQYF.

This clonotype was counted ten times or more. The chain employs TRBV28 and TRBJ1-1, with 9 bases matching TRBD1. The length of the CDR3 is 14 residues. V was clipped by 6 bases and J by 1 base; unmatched bases: 3. Germline V gene lookup returns CDR1 MDHEN and CDR2 SYDVKM. Here the CDR3 DNA reads TGTGCCAGCAGGGGACAGGGCGGGAACACTGAAGCTTTCTTT. Protein: CASRGQGGNTEAFF.

V gene TRBV18 combines with J gene TRBJ1-4, with a tentative D call TRBD1 (6 bases). The CDR3 is 15 amino acids. The V and J ends lost 0 bases and 6 bases respectively, with 11 bases between them. Germline V gene data show CDR1 as KGHSH and CDR2 as LQKENI. CDR3 residues: CASSPPTGPHEKLFF. The CDR3, as DNA: TGTGCCAGCTCACCACCGACAGGTCCCCATGAAAAACTGTTTTTT.

On this clonotype itself: A read error is possible here, since a much larger clone lies one base away. V is TRBV18 and J is TRBJ2-1; 7 bases line up with TRBD1. The V gene's germline CDR1 is KGHSH and CDR2 LQKENI. CDR3 length: 15 amino acids. The CDR3 spells CVSSPDTGAYNEQFF. The CDR3 bases are TGTGTCAGCTCACCGGATACAGGGGCCTACAATGAGCAGTTCTTC.

The genes are TRBV7-3 and TRBJ2-1; D tentatively reads TRBD1 or TRBD2 (5 bases each). Germline values: CDR1 SGHTA, CDR2 FQGTGA. The CDR3 length is 15 residues. The V end lost 4 bases, the J end lost 0 bases, and 10 bases lay between the germline ends. The DNA for the CDR3 is TGTGCCAGCAGCTCCGGGGCCTACTCCTACAATGAGCAGTTCTTC. It specifies CASSSGAYSYNEQFF. The whole variable domain, remainder taken from reference TRBV7-3 and TRBJ2-1, is GAGVSQTPSNKVTEKGKYVELRCDPISGHTALYWYRQSLGQGPEFLIYFQGTGAADDSGLPNDRFFAVRPEGSVSTLKIQRTERGDSAVYLCASSSGAYSYNEQFFGPGTRLTVL.

This clonotype was seen more than once but under ten times. A much larger clone is a single base away; this may be a read error. In nucleotides, the CDR3 is TGTGCCTGGAGTGTAGGGGGACTATCCTACGAGCAGTACTTC. This encodes CAWSVGGLSYEQYF. V usage is TRBV30 and J usage is TRBJ2-7; TRBD2 is a possible D gene (7 bases). The V end lost 0 bases, the J end lost 1 base, and 10 bases lay between the germline ends. Germline CDR1 GTSNPN, CDR2 SVGIG (reference sequence). The CDR3 totals 14 residues. The full variable domain, rest sourced from reference TRBV30 and TRBJ2-7, is SQTIHQWPATLVQPVGSPLSLECTVEGTSNPNLYWYRQAAGRGLQLLFYSVGIGQISSEVPQNLSASRPQDRQFILSSKKLLLSDSGFYLCAWSVGGLSYEQYFGPGTRLTVT.

The J gene is TRBJ1-3, the V gene TRBV7-3; maybe TRBD1 (6 bases). Trimming removed 3 bases from V and 2 bases from J, with 17 bases in between. This CDR3 comprises 17 residues. Germline V CDR1 and CDR2: SGHTA, FQGTGA. CDR3 amino acids: CASSFILRQAAGNTIYF. Written as DNA, the CDR3 is TGTGCCAGCAGCTTTATTCTCCGACAGGCCGCTGGAAACACCATATATTTT.

This clonotype was observed at least ten times. The chain links TRBV10-3 to TRBJ2-7; D is undetermined. Trimming left V 5 bases short and J 2 bases short, with 7 bases between. The CDR3 contains 12 residues. Germline CDR1 is ENHRY and CDR2 is SYGVKD. The CDR3 loop is CAISPQAYEQYF. CDR3 coding DNA: TGTGCCATCAGTCCCCAAGCCTACGAGCAGTACTTC.

This clonotype was picked up many times. The genes are TRBV6-5 and TRBJ2-3; 11 positions agree with TRBD2. Trimming cost V 3 bases and J 10 bases; bases outside gene matches: 6. This CDR3 comprises 14 residues. The germline V gene encodes CDR1 MNHEY and CDR2 SVGAGI. CDR3 DNA sequence: TGTGCCAGCAGTTATGTAGCGGGAGGGCCCTCGCAGTATTTT. Its translation is CASSYVAGGPSQYF.

Points on this clonotype: A much larger clonotype is one base distant, so this may be a read error. The chain has TRBV3-1 and TRBJ2-3; possibly TRBD2 for D (6 bases). The V gene lost 0 bases and the J gene lost 0 bases, with 19 bases spanning the gap. Germline assignment: CDR1 LGHDT and CDR2 YNNKEL (reference sequence). The CDR3 extends over 19 amino acids. In DNA, the CDR3 is TGTGCCAGCAGCCAAGATAGAAGGACTATCAAATCTAGCACAGATACGCAGTATTTT. Translated, it gives CASSQDRRTIKSSTDTQYF.

In this sample, this clonotype turned up many times. This chain uses TRBV6-2 or TRBV6-3 with TRBJ1-5; maybe TRBD1 (6 bases). V dropped 2 bases and J dropped 0 bases, with 17 bases sitting between them. This CDR3 has 18 amino acids. Germline V gene lookup returns CDR1 MNHEY and CDR2 SVGEGT. Here the CDR3 DNA reads TGTGCCAGCAGTTACAATGGGCGGACAGAAAATAGCAATCAGCCCCAGCATTTT. It yields the protein CASSYNGRTENSNQPQHF.

This clonotype has at least ten counts. This chain links TRBV7-9 with TRBJ2-3; 9 positions agree with TRBD2. J was trimmed by 6 bases and V by 5 bases; bases with no gene match: 9. Germline assignment: CDR1 SEHNR and CDR2 FQNEAQ (reference sequence). This CDR3 spans 15 amino acids. In nucleotides, the CDR3 is TGTGCCAGCAGCCTCACAGCGGGAGGAGGGGATACGCAGTATTTT. Its translation is CASSLTAGGGDTQYF. Supplemented by reference TRBV7-9 and TRBJ2-3, the full variable domain reads DTGVSQNPRHKITKRGQNVTFRCDPISEHNRLYWYRQTLGQGPEFLTYFQNEAQLEKSRLLSDRFSAERPKGSFSTLEIQRTEQGDSAMYLCASSLTAGGGDTQYFGPGTRLTVL.

This chain joins TRBV10-2 and TRBJ2-1, with 10 bases identical to TRBD2. Germline V gene data show CDR1 as WSHSY and CDR2 as SAAADI. The CDR3 is 14 residues long. After removal of 5 bases from V and 4 bases from J, the junction contained 2 bases not matched to a gene. In DNA form, the CDR3 reads TGCGCCAGCAGTTCAGCGGGAGGGTACAATGAGCAGTTCTTC. Amino acid sequence: CASSSAGGYNEQFF.

The sample holds many counts of this clonotype. This sequence joins TRBV18 and TRBJ2-1; unclear D gene. Trimming shortened V by 5 bases and J by 9 bases, and 17 bases separated the two germline ends. The CDR3 extends over 14 amino acids. Germline CDR1 reads KGHSH; CDR2 reads LQKENI. This CDR3 is CASSIFGGLSEQFF. CDR3 bases: TGTGCCAGCTCAATCTTCGGTGGTCTTAGTGAGCAGTTCTTC.